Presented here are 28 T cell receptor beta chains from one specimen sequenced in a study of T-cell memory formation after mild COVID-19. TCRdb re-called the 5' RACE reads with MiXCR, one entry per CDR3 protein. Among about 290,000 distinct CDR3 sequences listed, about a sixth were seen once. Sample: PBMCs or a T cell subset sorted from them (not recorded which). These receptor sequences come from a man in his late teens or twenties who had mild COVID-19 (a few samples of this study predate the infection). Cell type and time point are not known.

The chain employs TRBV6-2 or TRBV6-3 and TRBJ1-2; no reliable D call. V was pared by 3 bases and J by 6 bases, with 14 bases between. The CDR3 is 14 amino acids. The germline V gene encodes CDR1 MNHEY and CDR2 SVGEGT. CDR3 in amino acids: CASSYRGSPNGYTF. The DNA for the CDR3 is TGTGCCAGCAGTTATAGAGGATCCCCCAATGGCTACACCTTC.

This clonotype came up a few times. CDR3 residues: CSARALGTQYF. CDR3 sequence (DNA): TGCAGTGCTAGGGCGTTAGGTACGCAGTATTTT. This rearrangement joins TRBV20-1 to TRBJ2-3; D ambiguous. Germline V lookup: CDR1 DFQATT, CDR2 SNEGSKA (reference sequence). Trimming cost V 3 bases and J 8 bases, with 9 bases left between them. CDR3 length equals 11 residues.

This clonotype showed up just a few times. This CDR3 is CSAPGSNIQETQYF. CDR3 nucleotides: TGCAGTGCCCCGGGCTCAAACATACAAGAGACCCAGTACTTC. The chain uses TRBV20-1 and TRBJ2-5; no reliable D call. The CDR3 sequence is 14 residues long. Germline loops: CDR1 DFQATT, CDR2 SNEGSKA (reference sequence). Trimming took 6 bases from V and 2 from J, leaving 16 bases between them.

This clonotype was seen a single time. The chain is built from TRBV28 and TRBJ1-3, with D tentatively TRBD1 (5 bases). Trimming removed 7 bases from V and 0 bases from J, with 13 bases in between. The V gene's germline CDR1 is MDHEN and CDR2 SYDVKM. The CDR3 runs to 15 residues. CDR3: CASTLGTYSGNTIYF. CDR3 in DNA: TGTGCCAGCACCTTGGGGACGTACTCTGGAAACACCATATATTTT.

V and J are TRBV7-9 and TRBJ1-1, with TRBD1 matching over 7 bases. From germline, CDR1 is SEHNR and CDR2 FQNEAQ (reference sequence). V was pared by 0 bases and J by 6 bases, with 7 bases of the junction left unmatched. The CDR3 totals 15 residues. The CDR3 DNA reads TGTGCCAGCAGCTTAGCGCTAATAGGGGGCTCTGAAGCTTTCTTT. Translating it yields CASSLALIGGSEAFF.

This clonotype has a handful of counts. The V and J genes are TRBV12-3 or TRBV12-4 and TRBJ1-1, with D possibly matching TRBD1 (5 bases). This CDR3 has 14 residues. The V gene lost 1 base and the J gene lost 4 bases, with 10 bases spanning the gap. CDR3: CASSLVGRVTEAFF. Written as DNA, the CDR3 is TGTGCCAGCAGTTTAGTAGGCAGGGTCACTGAAGCTTTCTTT.

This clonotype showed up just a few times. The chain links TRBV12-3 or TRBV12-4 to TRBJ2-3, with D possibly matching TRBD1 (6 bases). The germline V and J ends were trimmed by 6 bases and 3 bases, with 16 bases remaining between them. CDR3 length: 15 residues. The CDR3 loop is CASRNTGTPTDTQYF. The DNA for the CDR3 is TGTGCCAGCAGGAACACCGGGACACCGACAGATACGCAGTATTTT.

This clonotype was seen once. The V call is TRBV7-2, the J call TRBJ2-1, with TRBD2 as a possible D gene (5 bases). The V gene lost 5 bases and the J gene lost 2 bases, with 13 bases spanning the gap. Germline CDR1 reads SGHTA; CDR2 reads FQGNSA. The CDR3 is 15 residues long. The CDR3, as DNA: TGTGCCAGCAGCCGGGCGGGTGCGCCCTACAATGAGCAGTTCTTC. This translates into CASSRAGAPYNEQFF.

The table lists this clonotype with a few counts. The CDR3 DNA reads as TGTGCCAGCAGCTTATGGAAGGATACGCAGTATTTT. Protein sequence: CASSLWKDTQYF. This chain joins TRBV7-9 and TRBJ2-3; no reliable D call. V gave up 2 bases and J gave up 6 bases, with 6 bases separating them. The CDR3 loop spans 12 amino acids. Germline V gene data show CDR1 as SEHNR and CDR2 as FQNEAQ (reference sequence).

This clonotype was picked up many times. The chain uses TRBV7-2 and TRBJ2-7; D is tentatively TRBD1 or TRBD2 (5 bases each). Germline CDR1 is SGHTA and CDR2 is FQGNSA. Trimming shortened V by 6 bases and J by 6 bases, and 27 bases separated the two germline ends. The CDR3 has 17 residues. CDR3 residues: CASSRTTGTASLGEQYF. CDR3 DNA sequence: TGTGCCAGCAGTCGAACGACCGGGACGGCCTCACTGGGCGAGCAGTACTTC.

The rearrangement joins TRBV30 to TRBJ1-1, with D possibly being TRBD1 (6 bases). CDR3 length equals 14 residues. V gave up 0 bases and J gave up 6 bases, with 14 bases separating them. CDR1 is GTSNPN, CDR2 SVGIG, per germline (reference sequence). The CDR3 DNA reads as TGTGCCTGGAGTGTTCAGGGGCGGAGGGCTGAAGCTTTCTTT. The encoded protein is CAWSVQGRRAEAFF.

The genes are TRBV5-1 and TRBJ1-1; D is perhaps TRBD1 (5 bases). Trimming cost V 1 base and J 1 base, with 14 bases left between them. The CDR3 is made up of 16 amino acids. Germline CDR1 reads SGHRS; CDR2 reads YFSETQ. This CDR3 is CASSLNWGGRNTEAFF. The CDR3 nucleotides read TGCGCCAGCAGCTTGAACTGGGGGGGGAGGAACACTGAAGCTTTCTTT.

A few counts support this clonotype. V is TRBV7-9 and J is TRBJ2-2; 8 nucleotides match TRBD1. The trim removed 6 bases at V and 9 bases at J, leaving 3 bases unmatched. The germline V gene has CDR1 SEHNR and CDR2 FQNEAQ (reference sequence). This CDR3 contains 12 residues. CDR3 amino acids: CASRQGARELFF. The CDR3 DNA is TGTGCCAGCAGGCAGGGGGCTCGGGAGCTGTTTTTT.

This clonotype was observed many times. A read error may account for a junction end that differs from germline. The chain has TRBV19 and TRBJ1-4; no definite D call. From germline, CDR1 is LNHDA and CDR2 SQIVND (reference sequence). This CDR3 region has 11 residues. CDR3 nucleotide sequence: TGTGCCACTGGAACTTATGAAAAACTGTTTTTT. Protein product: CATGTYEKLFF.

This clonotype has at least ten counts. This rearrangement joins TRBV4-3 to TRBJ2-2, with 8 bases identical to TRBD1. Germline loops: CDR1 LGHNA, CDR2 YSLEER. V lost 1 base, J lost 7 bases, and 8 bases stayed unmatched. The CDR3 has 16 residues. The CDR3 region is CASSQVGTGGDGELFF. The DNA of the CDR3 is TGCGCCAGCAGCCAAGTGGGGACAGGTGGGGACGGGGAGCTGTTTTTT.

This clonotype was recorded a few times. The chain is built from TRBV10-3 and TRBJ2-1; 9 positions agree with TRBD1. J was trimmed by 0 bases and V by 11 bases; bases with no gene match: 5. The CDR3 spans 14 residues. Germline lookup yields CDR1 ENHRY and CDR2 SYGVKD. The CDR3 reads CAAGGQGSYNEQFF. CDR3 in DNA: TGTGCCGCCGGGGGACAGGGCTCCTACAATGAGCAGTTCTTC.

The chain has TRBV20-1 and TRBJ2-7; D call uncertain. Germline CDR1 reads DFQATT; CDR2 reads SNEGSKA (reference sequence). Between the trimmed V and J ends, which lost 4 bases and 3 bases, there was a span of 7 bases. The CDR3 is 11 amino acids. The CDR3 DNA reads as TGCAGTGCTAAGGACCTCTACGAGCAGTACTTC. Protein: CSAKDLYEQYF.

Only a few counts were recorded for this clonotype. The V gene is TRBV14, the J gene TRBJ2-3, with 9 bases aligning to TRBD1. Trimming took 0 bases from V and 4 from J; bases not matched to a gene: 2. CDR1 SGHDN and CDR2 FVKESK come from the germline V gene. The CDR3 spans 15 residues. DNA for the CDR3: TGTGCCAGCAGCCAAGATTGGACAGGGGCAGATACGCAGTATTTT. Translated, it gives CASSQDWTGADTQYF.

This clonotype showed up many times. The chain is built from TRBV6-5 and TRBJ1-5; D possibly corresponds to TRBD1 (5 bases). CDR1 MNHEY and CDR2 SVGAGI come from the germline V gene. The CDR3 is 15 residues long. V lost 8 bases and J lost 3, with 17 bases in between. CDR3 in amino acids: CASSLTGHINQPQHF. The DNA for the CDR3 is TGTGCCAGCTCCTTAACGGGGCACATCAATCAGCCCCAGCATTTT.

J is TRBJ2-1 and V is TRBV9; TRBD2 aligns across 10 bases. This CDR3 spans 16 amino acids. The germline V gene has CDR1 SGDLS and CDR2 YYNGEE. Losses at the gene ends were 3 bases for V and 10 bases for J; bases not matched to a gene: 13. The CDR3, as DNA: TGTGCCAGCAGCGCCCTATCTCTAGCGGGGGCCAGAGAGCAGTTCTTC. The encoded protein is CASSALSLAGAREQFF.

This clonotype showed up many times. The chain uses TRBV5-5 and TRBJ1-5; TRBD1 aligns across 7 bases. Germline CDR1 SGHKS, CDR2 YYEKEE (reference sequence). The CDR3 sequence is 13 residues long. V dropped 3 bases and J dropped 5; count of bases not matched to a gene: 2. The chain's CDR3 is CASSYRGDQPQHF. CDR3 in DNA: TGTGCCAGCAGCTACAGGGGAGATCAGCCCCAGCATTTT. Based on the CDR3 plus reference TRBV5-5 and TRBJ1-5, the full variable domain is DAGVTQSPTHLIKTRGQQVTLRCSPISGHKSVSWYQQVLGQGPQFIFQYYEKEERGRGNFPDRFSARQFPNYSSELNVNALLLGDSALYLCASSYRGDQPQHFGDGTRLSIL.

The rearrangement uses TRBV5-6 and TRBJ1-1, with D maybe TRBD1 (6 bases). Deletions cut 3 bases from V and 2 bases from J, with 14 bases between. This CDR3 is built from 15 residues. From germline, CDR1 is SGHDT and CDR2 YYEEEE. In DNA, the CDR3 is TGTGCCAGCAGCTCTTCCGGGGGGGGCAACACTGAAGCTTTCTTT. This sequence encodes CASSSSGGGNTEAFF.

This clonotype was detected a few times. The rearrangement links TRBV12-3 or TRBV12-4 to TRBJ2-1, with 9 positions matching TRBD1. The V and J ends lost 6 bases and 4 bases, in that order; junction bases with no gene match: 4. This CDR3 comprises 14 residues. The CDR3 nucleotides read TGTGCCAGCAGACAGACAGGGGGGTACAATGAGCAGTTCTTC. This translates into CASRQTGGYNEQFF.

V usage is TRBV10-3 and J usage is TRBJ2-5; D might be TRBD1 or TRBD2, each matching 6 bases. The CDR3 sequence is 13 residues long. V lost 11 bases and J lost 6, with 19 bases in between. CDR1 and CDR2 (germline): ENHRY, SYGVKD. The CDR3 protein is CAAADSGSKTQYF. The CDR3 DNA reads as TGTGCCGCCGCGGACAGCGGGTCAAAGACCCAGTACTTC.

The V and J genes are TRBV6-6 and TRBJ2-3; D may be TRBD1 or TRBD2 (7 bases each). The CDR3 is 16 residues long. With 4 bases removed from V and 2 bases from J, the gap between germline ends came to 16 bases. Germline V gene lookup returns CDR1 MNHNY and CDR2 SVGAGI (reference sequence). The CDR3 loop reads CASSSQGGPVTDTQYF. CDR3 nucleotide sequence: TGTGCCAGCAGTTCTCAGGGGGGGCCGGTCACAGATACGCAGTATTTT.

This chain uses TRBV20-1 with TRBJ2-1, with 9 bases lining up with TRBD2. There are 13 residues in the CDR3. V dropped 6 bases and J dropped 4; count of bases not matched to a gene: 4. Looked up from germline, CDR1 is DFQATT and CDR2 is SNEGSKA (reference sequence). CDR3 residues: CSANSGGYNEQFF. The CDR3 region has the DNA TGCAGTGCCAATAGCGGGGGATACAATGAGCAGTTCTTC.

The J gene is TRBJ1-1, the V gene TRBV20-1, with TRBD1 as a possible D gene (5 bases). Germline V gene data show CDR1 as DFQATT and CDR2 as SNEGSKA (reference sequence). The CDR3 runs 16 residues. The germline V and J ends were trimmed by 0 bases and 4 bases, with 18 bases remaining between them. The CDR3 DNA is TGCAGTGCTAGAGATCCGGCGTGGCAGGGTGGCACTGAAGCTTTCTTT. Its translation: CSARDPAWQGGTEAFF.

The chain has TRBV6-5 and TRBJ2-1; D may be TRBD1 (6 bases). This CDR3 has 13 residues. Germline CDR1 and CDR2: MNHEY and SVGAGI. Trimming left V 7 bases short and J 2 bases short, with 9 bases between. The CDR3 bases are TGTGCCAGCAAACAGGGTGCCTACAATGAGCAGTTCTTC. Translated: CASKQGAYNEQFF.